One and the same sample provided the 20 T cell receptor beta chains below, sequenced in a study of blood T cell repertoires in COVID-19. Data came from immunoSEQ multiplex PCR; TCRdb stores just in-frame clones and leaves some out. Here the sample spans roughly 190,000 clones, more than 80% being singletons. Sequenced input: peripheral blood. The receptor source for this set is a woman aged 60-75 years with acute or convalescent COVID-19.

V is TRBV10-3 and J is TRBJ2-7; D possibly corresponds to TRBD1 (5 bases). Deletions cut 3 bases from V and 0 bases from J, with 12 bases between. This CDR3 comprises 15 residues. CDR1 is ENHRY and CDR2 is SYGVKD in the germline V gene. Written as DNA, the CDR3 is TGTGCCATCAGTGAAGGGGCTCCGAGCTCCTACGAGCAGTACTTC. The encoded protein is CAISEGAPSSYEQYF.

The rearrangement joins TRBV7-3 to TRBJ2-3; 8 nucleotides agree with TRBD2. After removal of 4 bases from V and 4 bases from J, the junction contained 4 bases not matched to a gene. Germline-derived CDR1 and CDR2 are SGHTA and FQGTGA. This CDR3 has 14 amino acids. The CDR3 protein is CASSSAGAADTQYF. CDR3 coding DNA: TGTGCCAGCAGCTCAGCGGGAGCGGCAGATACGCAGTATTTT.

V gene TRBV5-4 combines with J gene TRBJ2-7, with 7 nucleotides matching TRBD1. Germline CDR1 is SGHNT and CDR2 is YYREEE (reference sequence). The CDR3 length is 14 residues. Trimming at V came to 2 bases and at J to 5 bases, leaving 7 bases not matched to a gene. The CDR3, as DNA: TGTGCCAGCAGCTTCGGACAGGCCCCCAACGAGCAGTACTTC. Translating it yields CASSFGQAPNEQYF.

This clone was seen once. The rearrangement uses TRBV5-1 and TRBJ2-2; TRBD2 matches 7 bases. The CDR3 has 16 residues. V was pared by 4 bases and J by 2 bases, with 8 bases of the junction left unmatched. Per the germline V gene, CDR1 is SGHRS and CDR2 is YFSETQ. The CDR3: CASSPGLIGNTGELFF. The CDR3 nucleotides are TGCGCCAGCAGCCCGGGACTAATCGGAAACACCGGGGAGCTGTTTTTT. The whole variable domain, filled in from reference TRBV5-1 and TRBJ2-2, reads KAGVTQTPRYLIKTRGQQVTLSCSPISGHRSVSWYQQTPGQGLQFLFEYFSETQRNKGNFPGRFSGRQFSNSRSEMNVSTLELGDSALYLCASSPGLIGNTGELFFGEGSRLTVL.

This sequence joins TRBV6-5 and TRBJ1-2, with 8 bases identical to TRBD1. V shed 6 bases, J shed 1 base, and the junction held 1 base outside the gene matches. This CDR3 spans 13 amino acids. Per germline, CDR1 MNHEY and CDR2 SVGAGI. The CDR3 spells CASRDRGNYGYTF. CDR3 bases: TGTGCCAGCAGAGACAGGGGTAACTATGGCTACACCTTC.

The CDR3 is CASSLPKGEQYF. The CDR3 DNA reads TGTGCCAGCAGCCTCCCCAAGGGGGAGCAGTACTTC. V gene TRBV3-1 (or the pseudogene TRBV3-2) combines with J gene TRBJ2-7; possibly TRBD1 for D (5 bases). The V gene's germline CDR1 is LGHDT and CDR2 YNNKEL (reference sequence). Trimming took off 4 bases at V and 7 bases at J, with 11 bases between the two ends. This CDR3 has 12 residues.

V is TRBV19 and J is TRBJ2-2; 13 nucleotides line up with TRBD2. This CDR3 has 18 amino acids. Germline assignment: CDR1 LNHDA and CDR2 SQIVND (reference sequence). V was clipped by 5 bases and J by 2 bases; unmatched bases: 8. The CDR3 sequence is CASSSRTSGSSNTGELFF. DNA of the CDR3: TGTGCCAGTAGTTCAAGGACTAGCGGGAGCTCAAACACCGGGGAGCTGTTTTTT. Full variable domain (outside the CDR3, taken from reference TRBV19 and TRBJ2-2): DGGITQSPKYLFRKEGQNVTLSCEQNLNHDAMYWYRQDPGQGLRLIYYSQIVNDFQKGDIAEGYSVSREKKESFPLTVTSAQKNPTAFYLCASSSRTSGSSNTGELFFGEGSRLTVL.

In DNA form, the CDR3 reads TGTGCCAGCTCACCGAGTAGCGGGATCAACGAGCAGTACTTC. This sequence encodes CASSPSSGINEQYF. This rearrangement joins TRBV18 to TRBJ2-7, with 8 bases aligning to TRBD2. There are 14 residues in the CDR3. Germline V CDR1 and CDR2: KGHSH, LQKENI. V dropped 3 bases and J dropped 5; count of bases not matched to a gene: 6.

The J gene is TRBJ1-5, the V gene TRBV27; 8 bases match TRBD1. Trimming at V came to 4 bases and at J to 6 bases, leaving 17 bases not matched to a gene. This CDR3 has 18 amino acids. From germline, CDR1 is MNHEY and CDR2 SMNVEV (reference sequence). Here the CDR3 reads CASSYRHPNRDRSQPQHF. The CDR3 DNA reads as TGTGCCAGCAGTTATCGACACCCCAACAGGGACAGGAGTCAGCCCCAGCATTTT.

V is TRBV19 and J is TRBJ1-5; D perhaps matches TRBD1 (6 bases). In germline, CDR1 is LNHDA, CDR2 SQIVND (reference sequence). V was cut by 3 bases and J by 2 bases, with 11 bases left in between. The CDR3 is made up of 15 amino acids. The CDR3: CASSMGNRGNQPQHF. The DNA of the CDR3 is TGTGCCAGTAGTATGGGGAACAGGGGCAATCAGCCCCAGCATTTT.

V gene TRBV7-2 combines with J gene TRBJ2-2; 11 bases are a match to TRBD2. This CDR3 is 17 amino acids long. Trimming took 1 base from V and 5 from J; bases not matched to a gene: 6. Germline V gives CDR1 SGHTA, CDR2 FQGNSA. The CDR3 protein is CASSLGGLAAITGELFF. The DNA for the CDR3 is TGTGCCAGCAGCTTAGGGGGACTAGCGGCTATAACCGGGGAGCTGTTTTTT.

J is TRBJ1-2 and V is TRBV7-8; 8 nucleotides line up with TRBD1. Germline CDR1 reads SGHVS; CDR2 reads FQNEAQ. After removal of 1 base from V and 2 bases from J, the junction contained 3 bases not matched to a gene. CDR3 length: 15 amino acids. The CDR3 nucleotides read TGTGCCAGCAGCTTAGGGGGACAGGCGAACTATGGCTACACCTTC. Amino acid sequence: CASSLGGQANYGYTF. Full variable domain (outside the CDR3, taken from reference TRBV7-8 and TRBJ1-2): GAGVSQSPRYKVAKRGQDVALRCDPISGHVSLFWYQQALGQGPEFLTYFQNEAQLDKSGLPSDRFFAERPEGSVSTLKIQRTQQEDSAVYLCASSLGGQANYGYTFGSGTRLTVV.

This chain uses TRBV5-5 with TRBJ2-2; 7 bases are shared with TRBD2. The CDR3 runs 15 residues. CDR1 SGHKS and CDR2 YYEKEE come from the germline V gene (reference sequence). The V segment lost 0 bases and the J segment 3 bases; nucleotides outside the gene matches: 2. CDR3 in DNA: TGTGCCAGCAGCTTGGTCCTAGCGGACACCGGGGAGCTGTTTTTT. Translation gives CASSLVLADTGELFF.

The chain has TRBV9 and TRBJ1-3; TRBD1 is a possible D gene (5 bases). The V and J ends lost 1 base and 0 bases respectively, with 14 bases between them. CDR3 length: 17 amino acids. CDR1 is SGDLS and CDR2 is YYNGEE in the germline V gene. Here the CDR3 reads CASSVNARQSSGNTIYF. The DNA for the CDR3 is TGTGCCAGCAGCGTAAATGCGAGACAGAGCTCTGGAAACACCATATATTTT. Combining the CDR3 with reference TRBV9 and TRBJ1-3 gives the whole variable domain DSGVTQTPKHLITATGQRVTLRCSPRSGDLSVYWYQQSLDQGLQFLIQYYNGEERAKGNILERFSAQQFPDLHSELNLSSLELGDSALYFCASSVNARQSSGNTIYFGEGSWLTVV.

The genes are TRBV3-1 (or the pseudogene TRBV3-2) and TRBJ2-1; TRBD2 agrees at 7 bases. In germline, CDR1 is LGHDT, CDR2 YNNKEL (reference sequence). V shed 6 bases, J shed 7 bases, and the junction held 9 bases outside the gene matches. This CDR3 is built from 14 residues. CDR3 residues: CASSQGIAGNEQFF. The CDR3 DNA sequence: TGTGCCAGCAGTCAGGGAATAGCGGGTAATGAGCAGTTCTTC.

The gene calls are TRBV5-6 and TRBJ1-6; 9 bases agree with TRBD1. The CDR3 is 15 residues long. CDR1 SGHDT and CDR2 YYEEEE come from the germline V gene. The V gene end was trimmed by 3 bases and the J gene end by 9 bases; junction bases not matched to a gene: 7. CDR3 coding DNA: TGTGCCAGCAGCTGGGGACAGGGTGGTAGTTCACCCCTCCACTTT. Encoded protein: CASSWGQGGSSPLHF.

There are a few counts of this clone. The chain couples TRBV4-1 to TRBJ1-3; D possibly corresponds to TRBD1 (6 bases). Germline V CDR1 and CDR2: MGHRA, YSYEKL. The CDR3 spans 18 residues. V was cut by 0 bases and J by 0 bases, with 15 bases left in between. The CDR3 region is CASSQDLGHSNSGNTIYF. CDR3 bases: TGCGCCAGCAGCCAAGATTTGGGACATTCTAACTCTGGAAACACCATATATTTT.

The rearrangement uses TRBV7-9 and TRBJ1-4; TRBD1 agrees at 9 bases. This CDR3 is 14 amino acids long. Looked up from germline, CDR1 is SEHNR and CDR2 is FQNEAQ (reference sequence). V lost 3 bases to trimming and J lost 4 bases; unmatched junction nucleotides: 0. The CDR3 reads CASSLGQGNEKLFF. The DNA for the CDR3 is TGTGCCAGCAGCTTGGGACAGGGTAATGAAAAACTGTTTTTT.

V is TRBV11-2 and J is TRBJ1-2; D may be TRBD1 (6 bases). The CDR3 runs to 16 residues. CDR1 and CDR2 (germline): SGHAT, FQNNGV. V shed 5 bases and J shed 2 bases, with 18 bases lying between them. The CDR3 here is CASSQPGGGGNYGYTF. The DNA of the CDR3 is TGTGCCAGCAGCCAACCGGGGGGGGGCGGAAACTATGGCTACACCTTC.

The chain links TRBV10-1 to TRBJ2-1, with TRBD2 matching over 13 bases. J gave up 3 bases and V 0 bases, and 2 bases lay outside the gene matches. The CDR3 sequence is 17 residues long. CDR1 is WNHNN and CDR2 is SYGVQD in the germline V gene (reference sequence). The CDR3 sequence is CASSESRLAGGYNEQFF. The CDR3 DNA sequence: TGCGCCAGCAGTGAGTCCCGACTAGCGGGAGGCTACAATGAGCAGTTCTTC.